This T cell receptor (beta chain) was sequenced during a study of cytomegalovirus exposure and HLA in healthy donors (TCRdb year 2017). About the study as a whole: An earlier analysis of 587 of the donors reported 250 to 350 Gb of sequence data and about 120 million unique TCR beta sequences obtained from approximately 180 million T cells. Approximately 300 gigabases of sequencing data and tens of millions of unique TCR sequences were included in an early release covering about 600 HLA-typed donors. Of the roughly 390 genotyped donors, over 80% were placed in the genetic ancestry cluster associated with self-reported Caucasian donors. The aim of the study was to test whether cataloging public T cell receptors could identify signatures of past pathogen exposure. The T cell repertoires of some 670 subjects were profiled by immunosequencing and related to cytomegalovirus serostatus. In addition to the first cohort of approximately 650 subjects, a separate validation cohort of 120 different subjects was used. The study combined high-throughput TCR immunosequencing, statistical association of individual TCRs with disease status, and machine learning to predict cytomegalovirus infection status. To study patterns of TCR occurrence, a later analysis re-analyzed previously published TCR beta repertoires from hundreds of donors and added high-resolution HLA genotyping. Rather than using new phenotypic data, the later analysis identified candidate immune exposures from TCR beta sequences and from how often those sequences occurred across donors. An earlier analysis of 587 of the donors applied high-throughput TCR beta sequencing to assess whether each TCR beta V gene segment acted as functional or pseudogenic. Alongside the repertoire data, information on donor age, sex, ethnicity and CMV serostatus was compiled. A later genetic analysis took genome-wide SNP genotypes for about 65% of the 666 donors and used that subset as a discovery cohort. All discovery cohort repertoires had been generated on a single sequencing platform. Both class I and class II loci were covered by HLA typing, at four-digit resolution. Typing coverage varied by locus: about 620-630 donors for A, B, C, DRB1 and DQB1; around 560 for DQA1; 606 for DPA1; 450 to 480 for DPB1. Because of strong linkage in the cohort, roughly five DR-DQ haplotypes were treated as single units for association and clustering. On average, 235,054 unique TCR beta nucleotide sequences were sequenced per donor among about 400 genotyped donors of the cohort, with roughly 18% of those sequences being non-productive.

The cohort comprised hundreds of healthy bone marrow donors. At the time of sampling, all cohort members were nominally healthy, though unrecorded immune exposures were likely present. The donor tested CMV seropositive and was one of the 289 seropositive cohort members. Each donor provided a peripheral blood sample, and peripheral blood mononuclear cells were used for TCR beta sequencing. Genomic DNA extraction from the blood cell samples was performed with the Qiagen DNeasy Blood Extraction Kit. The full study reports these points: Across donors, most TCR sequences were observed very rarely, whereas some public TCRs were present in many individuals. In an earlier analysis of some 550 of the donors, most TCR beta V segments were observed in productive rearrangements about 87% or about 30% of the time, broadly matching IMGT annotations. Because HLA typing was unavailable for some donors at each locus, only the typed subset was used in association tests. In vitro tests confirmed that three of the cytomegalovirus-associated TCR beta chains recognize cytomegalovirus antigens. In a later analysis, most CMV-associated TCR beta chains were found to appear HLA-restricted, with HLA associations seemingly driven largely by CMV exposure. Because counts were too low, roughly 16 rarely observed V segments, including chromosome 9 orphons, were excluded from the earlier analysis of 500 to 700 of the donors. When HLA alleles, especially DR and DQ, strongly co-occurred, attributing TCR associations to individual alleles was difficult. Sequencing depth was assumed to be roughly uniform across donors in the presence/absence analyses, though that assumption may not hold. In a later genetic analysis, fewer N-insertions in productive TCRs were reported among donors in an Asian-associated ancestry cluster than the roughly 700-donor mean. Some IMGT-functional V segments, including TRBV6-2 and TRBV6-3, could not be told apart with the 87-base-pair reads, so those segments were excluded. According to a later analysis, TCR association rates differed among HLA loci, with DRB1 alleles showing the most associated TCRs and HLA-C alleles showing the fewest. A further reported finding was that TCR beta sequences accurately predicted the HLA-A and HLA-B alleles for most subjects in the first cohort. The classifier was reported to diagnose cytomegalovirus status with high specificity and sensitivity in both the original and validation cohorts. The authors suggested that the approach could potentially be generalized to other disease states and immunological phenotypes. According to a later analysis, parvovirus B19, influenza, CMV and Epstein-Barr virus appeared linked to several top co-occurrence clusters. A cluster of highly shared sequence variants was judged likely to represent a technical artifact of the sequencing pipeline. The study listed approximately 160 TCR beta chains as associated with cytomegalovirus. Linkage disequilibrium might explain the correlated functional status among segregating V segments, but an unknown experimental factor could not be excluded. The cohort was sequenced for TCR beta chains only, and without alpha or paired-chain data the features that could be detected were limited. A later analysis associated 16,951 TCR beta sequences with specific HLA alleles at a false discovery rate of 0.05. A later genetic analysis associated a missense DCLRE1C variant with V-gene and J-gene trimming of TCR beta chains, and an independent cohort replicated the association. For the cohort, immune exposure information was limited to CMV serostatus. In a later analysis, HLA-associated TCR beta chains showed more clonal expansion and lower generation probabilities than non-associated chains that were equally common.

The CDR3 runs 13 amino acids, cysteine and phenylalanine included. The CDR3 DNA has 39 bases and is translated from base 1. The V end loses 7 bases and the J end loses 3 bases, and a stretch of 12 bases separates them. The germline V gene (reference sequence) yields LNHDA for CDR1 and SQIVND for CDR2. Library method: the immunoSEQ multiplex PCR assay. The multiplex PCR relied on a mix of 60 forward primers for TCR Vbeta segments and 13 reverse primers for TCR Jbeta segments. Amplification of the CDR3 region of rearranged TCR beta genes was performed with a multiplex PCR assay on genomic DNA. On the Illumina HiSeq System, the amplified TCR beta libraries were sequenced as 87-base-pair reads. The paper's processing steps were these. Across the 670 or so repertoires, a later analysis counted roughly 77 million unique TCR beta chains, some 11 million of which were shared by at least two donors. Raw reads were error-corrected and collapsed into unique sequences with a nearest-neighbor algorithm that merged closely related sequences to remove PCR and sequencing errors. V, D and J gene segments were assigned by aligning CDR3 sequences to IMGT reference sequences. For a sequence to be retained, a match of at least six nucleotides to both a V gene segment and a J gene segment was required. A rearrangement counted as productive if the CDR3 had no stop codons and remained in frame with V and J, and every other rearrangement counted as non-productive. Following IMGT convention, CDR3 was defined as the stretch from the second conserved V-encoded cysteine to the conserved J-encoded phenylalanine. The earlier analysis of fewer than 700 of the donors excluded sequences that lacked an unambiguous match to a single V gene segment. In an earlier analysis of approximately 500 of the donors, a V segment was called functional when productive rearrangements were above 56.7%, and segregating when the standard deviation between donors exceeded 5%. To diagnose cytomegalovirus status from the catalog of TCR beta chain sequences, a statistical classification framework was built. In a later analysis, TCR nucleotide sequences were compared against IMGT/GENE-DB human TR gene sequences so that V and J genes could be assigned. Using the TCRdist pipeline, a later analysis assigned CDR3 sequences along with most-parsimonious VDJ recombination scenarios. In a later analysis, each TCR beta chain was defined by its CDR3 amino acid sequence together with its V-gene family, and reads lacking a unique V-gene family were excluded. A later analysis removed 550 to 650 highly shared, low-generation-probability nucleotide sequences to deal with suspected cross-contamination and a sequencing artifact. For each public chain, a later analysis derived a clonal expansion index from normalized ranks of inferred template counts within each repertoire. In a later analysis, generation probabilities were computed with a VDJ recombination model fitted to out-of-frame rearrangements, and the resulting probabilities were checked against IGoR. In a later analysis, TCR-TCR, TCR-HLA and TCR-CMV co-occurrence was scored with hypergeometric tests, and a repertoire-size bias correction was applied to TCR pairs. A later analysis estimated false discovery rates by permuting HLA or CMV assignments 20 times. A later analysis grouped co-occurring TCRs with DBSCAN, adding TCRdist sequence similarity when clustering within HLA-allele-positive subsets. Co-occurrence clustering excluded repertoires with fewer than 30,000 or more than 120,000 public chains, plus five with anomalous nucleotide sharing. As stored in TCRdb, this immuneACCESS dataset retains in-frame rearrangements with V and J assigned. A fraction of the clones does not appear; measured against another copy, unresolved V genes explain less than half of the discrepancy, and the remainder lacks a known reason. Clone size and the V and J calls come from that table; the DNA yielded D and trimming. The sample table records approximately 190,000 clones; about 80% of these occur just once. The top ten clones comprise about 2.6% of the sample.

A remark on this clone: Its antigen is not yet known. Base qualities are not provided; no much larger clone lies one nucleotide away.

This clonotype was obtained from a woman between 45 and 60 years old in good health and CMV-seropositive. The sample comprised PBMCs. Recombination linked TRBV19 to TRBJ1-1, with the D gene not clear enough to name. This receptor has the CDR3 CASNSRRDTEAFF. In nucleotide form, the sequence is TGTGCCAGTAACTCTCGGAGGGACACTGAAGCTTTCTTT. Reference TRBV19 and TRBJ1-1 genes cover what lies past the CDR3, so the full variable domain is DGGITQSPKYLFRKEGQNVTLSCEQNLNHDAMYWYRQDPGQGLRLIYYSQIVNDFQKGDIAEGYSVSREKKESFPLTVTSAQKNPTAFYLCASNSRRDTEAFFGQGTRLTVV.